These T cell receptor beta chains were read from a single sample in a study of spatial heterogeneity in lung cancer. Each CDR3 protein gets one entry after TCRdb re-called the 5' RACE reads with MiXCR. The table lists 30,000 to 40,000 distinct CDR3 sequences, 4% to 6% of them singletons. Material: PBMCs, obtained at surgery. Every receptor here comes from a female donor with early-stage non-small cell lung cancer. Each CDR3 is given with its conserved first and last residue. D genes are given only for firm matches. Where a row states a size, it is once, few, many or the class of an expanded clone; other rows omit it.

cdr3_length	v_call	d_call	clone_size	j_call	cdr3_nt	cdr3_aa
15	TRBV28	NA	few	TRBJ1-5	TGTGCCAGCAGTTCTCCCGTCTATAGCAATCAGCCCCAGCATTTT	CASSSPVYSNQPQHF
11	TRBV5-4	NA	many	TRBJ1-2	TGTGCCAGCAGCGCAGGTAGTGGCTACACCTTC	CASSAGSGYTF
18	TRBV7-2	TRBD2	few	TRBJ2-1	TGTGCCAGCAGCGCCGCTAGCGGGGGCGGTGAGAAGTCCAATGAGCAGTTCTTC	CASSAASGGGEKSNEQFF
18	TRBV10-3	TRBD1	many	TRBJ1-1	TGTGCCATCAGTCAAATCCCGGGACAGGGGGCGACGAACACTGAAGCTTTCTTT	CAISQIPGQGATNTEAFF
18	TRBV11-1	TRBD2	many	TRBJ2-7	TGTGCCAGCAGCTACTGGGGACTAGCGGGGGCCCCAGCCTACGAGCAGTACTTC	CASSYWGLAGAPAYEQYF
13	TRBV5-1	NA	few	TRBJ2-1	TGCGCCAGCAGCCCGGTCATCCCAAATGAGCAGTTCTTC	CASSPVIPNEQFF
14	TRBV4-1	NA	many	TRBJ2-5	TGCGCCAGCAGCCGGGGGGCGAGGTCGGAGACCCAGTACTTC	CASSRGARSETQYF
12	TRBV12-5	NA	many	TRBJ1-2	TGTGCTAGTGGTCCCGCCCCCTATGGCTACACCTTC	CASGPAPYGYTF
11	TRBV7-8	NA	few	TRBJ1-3	TGTGCGGGTATCTCTGGAAACACCATATATTTT	CAGISGNTIYF
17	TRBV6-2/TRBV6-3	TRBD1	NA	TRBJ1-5	TGTGCCAGCAGTTCCCACCAGGGACAGGGAGGGGTGCAGCCCCAGCATTTT	CASSSHQGQGGVQPQHF
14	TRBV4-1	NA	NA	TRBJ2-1	TGCGCCAGCAGCCGAGGGAGCTCCTACAATGAGCAGTTCTTC	CASSRGSSYNEQFF
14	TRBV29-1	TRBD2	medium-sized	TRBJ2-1	TGCAGCGTTGTAGTAGGCCTAGCGGGTTCCCAGCAGTTCTTC	CSVVVGLAGSQQFF
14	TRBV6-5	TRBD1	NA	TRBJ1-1	TGTGCCAGCAGTTACTTAAACAGGGGCACTGAAGCTTTCTTT	CASSYLNRGTEAFF
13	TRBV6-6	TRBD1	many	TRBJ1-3	TGTGCCAGCAGCCATACAGGGGTGGACACCATATATTTT	CASSHTGVDTIYF
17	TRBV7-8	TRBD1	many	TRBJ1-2	TGTGCCAGCAGCTCACCGAACCTTAGGACAGGGGACTATGGCTACACCTTC	CASSSPNLRTGDYGYTF
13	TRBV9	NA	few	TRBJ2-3	TGTGCCAGCTCGCTCTTGAGCACAGATACGCAGTATTTT	CASSLLSTDTQYF
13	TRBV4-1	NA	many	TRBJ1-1	TGCGCCAGCAGCCAAGAAGTAGCTATTCGAGCTTTCTTT	CASSQEVAIRAFF
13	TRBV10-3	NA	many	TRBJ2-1	TGTGCCATCAGAACCGGGGGCTACAATGAGCAGTTCTTC	CAIRTGGYNEQFF
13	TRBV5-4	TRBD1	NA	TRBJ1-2	TGTGCCAGCAGCAGGACAGGGAACTATGGCTACACCTTC	CASSRTGNYGYTF
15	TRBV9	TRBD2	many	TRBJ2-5	TGTGCCAGCAGCTTCTCAGGGACTAGCATGGAGACCCAGTACTTC	CASSFSGTSMETQYF
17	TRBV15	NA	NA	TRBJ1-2	TGTGCCACCAGCAGAGATCTCAACAGGGCGCAGATCTATGGCTACACCTTC	CATSRDLNRAQIYGYTF
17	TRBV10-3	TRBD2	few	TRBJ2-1	TGTGCCATCAGTGAGGCAACACGACTAGCGGGGGGCAATGAGCAGTTCTTC	CAISEATRLAGGNEQFF
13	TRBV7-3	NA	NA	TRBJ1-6	TGTGCCAGCAGCCAAAGCGGGGCTGAGGCCCTCCACTTT	CASSQSGAEALHF
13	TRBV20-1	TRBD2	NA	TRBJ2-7	TGCAGTGCTTGGACTAGCGGGGGTAGCGAGCAGTACTTC	CSAWTSGGSEQYF
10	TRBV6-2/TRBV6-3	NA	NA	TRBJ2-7	TGTGCCAGCAGTTACGGCGCAGCCTCCTTC	CASSYGAASF
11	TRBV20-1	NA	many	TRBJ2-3	TGCAGTGCTGGGCGGGGTGATACGCAGTATTTT	CSAGRGDTQYF
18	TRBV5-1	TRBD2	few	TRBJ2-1	TGCGCCAGCAGCTTGGACCCTCCAGGAAGCGGGGTCTACAATGAGCAGTTCTTC	CASSLDPPGSGVYNEQFF
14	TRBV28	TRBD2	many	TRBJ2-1	TGTGCCAGCAGTTTGGCTTGGACTAGCAATGAGCAGTTCTTC	CASSLAWTSNEQFF
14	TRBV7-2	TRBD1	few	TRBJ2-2	TGTGCCAGCAGCTTCAACAGGGGCCCCGGGGAGCTGTTTTTT	CASSFNRGPGELFF
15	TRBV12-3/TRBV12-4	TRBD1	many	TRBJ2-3	TGTGCCAGCAGTCCCGGGACAGGGAGGCCAGATACGCAGTATTTT	CASSPGTGRPDTQYF
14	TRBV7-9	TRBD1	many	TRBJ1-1	TGTGCCAGCATGACAGGGGGCTTCTACACTGAAGCTTTCTTT	CASMTGGFYTEAFF
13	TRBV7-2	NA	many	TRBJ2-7	TGTGCCAGCAGCTTAGCGAAGGGGTACGAGCAGTACTTC	CASSLAKGYEQYF
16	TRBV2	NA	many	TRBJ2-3	TGTGCCAGCAGTGAAGCGACAGCCTATATCACAGATACGCAGTATTTT	CASSEATAYITDTQYF